A selection of T cell receptor beta chains follows, all from one sample in a study of beta chain features in type 1 diabetes. Profiling relied on immunoSEQ multiplex PCR, and the TCRdb table lists in-frame clones only, not all of them. The data show 350,000 to 400,000 clones, about 15% seen once. The sequencing sample was made of naive CD4+ T cells from blood. These receptors were collected from a woman in her late teens or twenties in good health. Each CDR3 is given with its conserved first and last residue. D genes are given only for firm matches. Only part of the rows carry a size: once, few, many, or a class if the clone is expanded.

TRBJ1-5	NA	TRBV18	few	CASSGGSDQPQHF	TGTGCCAGCTCAGGGGGGAGCGATCAGCCCCAGCATTTT
TRBJ1-2	NA	TRBV29-1	few	CSVVRHSTANERLTF	TGCAGCGTCGTACGCCACTCGACGGCTAACGAAAGACTCACCTTC
TRBJ1-2	NA	TRBV7-8	few	CASSPQMASYGYTF	TGTGCCAGCAGCCCCCAGATGGCCTCCTATGGCTACACCTTC
TRBJ1-2	NA	TRBV27	NA	CASSSRQHYGYTF	TGTGCCAGTTCTTCGCGGCAGCACTATGGCTACACCTTC
TRBJ2-7	NA	TRBV18	few	CASSPFDTTYEQYF	TGTGCCAGCTCACCATTTGATACAACGTACGAGCAGTACTTC
TRBJ1-2	NA	TRBV5-1	few	CASSLTGVYEGYTF	TGCGCCAGCAGCTTGACGGGGGTTTATGAAGGCTACACCTTC
TRBJ2-5	TRBD1	TRBV5-1	few	CASSAGTGGGETQYF	TGCGCCAGCAGCGCCGGGACAGGGGGAGGAGAGACCCAGTACTTC
TRBJ2-1	NA	TRBV7-2	once	CASSSLSADEQFF	TGTGCCAGCAGCTCCCTTAGCGCCGATGAGCAGTTCTTC
TRBJ2-2	NA	TRBV7-9	few	CASSSDSTTGELFF	TGTGCCAGCAGCTCGGACAGTACCACCGGGGAGCTGTTTTTT
TRBJ2-7	NA	TRBV7-9	NA	CASSATLEQYF	TGTGCCAGCAGCGCGACACTCGAGCAGTACTTC
TRBJ2-6	TRBD1	TRBV27	NA	CASSPLGNRGSSGANVLTF	TGTGCCAGCAGTCCCCTTGGGAACAGGGGAAGCTCTGGGGCCAACGTCCTGACTTTC
TRBJ2-4	NA	TRBV30	few	CAWSVRGFGKNIQYF	TGTGCCTGGAGTGTACGAGGTTTTGGCAAAAACATTCAGTACTTC
TRBJ2-1	TRBD1	TRBV30	few	CAWSNLQGFYNEQFF	TGTGCCTGGAGTAACCTACAGGGGTTCTACAATGAGCAGTTCTTC
TRBJ2-7	NA	TRBV5-1	NA	CASSLAHGPYEQYF	TGCGCCAGCAGCTTGGCCCATGGGCCCTACGAGCAGTACTTC
TRBJ1-4	NA	TRBV6-1	NA	CASSRTVTDEKLFF	TGTGCCAGCAGTCGGACAGTTACCGATGAAAAACTGTTTTTT
TRBJ2-6	TRBD1	TRBV7-3	NA	CASSLQGQGASGANVLTF	TGTGCCAGCAGCTTACAAGGACAGGGGGCATCTGGGGCCAACGTCCTGACTTTC
TRBJ1-4	TRBD1	TRBV15	NA	CATSRGGGRVLFF	TGTGCCACCAGCAGAGGAGGGGGCAGGGTGCTGTTTTTT
TRBJ1-1	NA	TRBV4-3	few	CASSQAGAKAFF	TGCGCCAGCAGCCAAGCAGGGGCGAAAGCTTTCTTT
TRBJ2-7	NA	TRBV5-1	few	CASRTSHNTREQYF	TGCGCCAGCCGTACCTCACACAACACGCGGGAGCAGTACTTC
TRBJ2-5	NA	TRBV7-2	few	CASSLQGYRETQYF	TGTGCCAGCAGCTTACAGGGTTACCGGGAGACCCAGTACTTC
TRBJ2-7	TRBD1	TRBV28	NA	CASRTGVGAEQYF	TGTGCCAGCAGGACAGGGGTAGGGGCCGAGCAGTACTTC
TRBJ2-3	TRBD1	TRBV19	NA	CASRDRWTDTQYF	TGTGCCAGTAGGGACAGGTGGACAGATACGCAGTATTTT
TRBJ1-2	TRBD1	TRBV7-8	NA	CASSLSRGPGYGYTF	TGTGCCAGCAGCTTAAGCAGGGGGCCTGGATATGGCTACACCTTC
TRBJ2-4	TRBD2	TRBV29-1	few	CSVAGTSGRGNIQYF	TGCAGCGTAGCTGGGACTAGCGGGAGGGGAAACATTCAGTACTTC
TRBJ2-7	NA	TRBV9	NA	CASSVAGLDEQYF	TGTGCCAGCAGCGTAGCCGGACTGGACGAGCAGTACTTC
TRBJ2-1	TRBD2	TRBV4-1	NA	CASSFLRGESSYNEQFF	TGCGCCAGCAGCTTCCTACGGGGGGAGAGCTCCTACAATGAGCAGTTCTTC
TRBJ2-7	NA	TRBV18	NA	CASSPPNGGYEQYF	TGTGCCAGCTCACCACCGAACGGCGGCTACGAGCAGTACTTC
TRBJ1-2	NA	TRBV7-9	few	CASTNIRGANYGYTF	TGTGCCAGCACCAACATCCGGGGGGCAAACTATGGCTACACCTTC
TRBJ1-3	NA	TRBV29-1	few	CSVAVSSGNTIYF	TGCAGCGTTGCAGTGTCCTCTGGAAACACCATATATTTT
TRBJ1-1	TRBD1	TRBV5-1	NA	CASSLTGDVNTEAFF	TGCGCCAGCAGCTTGACAGGGGATGTGAACACTGAAGCTTTCTTT
TRBJ2-3	NA	TRBV7-9	NA	CASTQTDTQYF	TGTGCCAGCACCCAGACAGATACGCAGTATTTT
TRBJ2-5	NA	TRBV28	few	CASRQTRKKTQYF	TGTGCCAGCAGACAAACTAGGAAAAAGACCCAGTACTTC
TRBJ2-1	TRBD2	TRBV18	few	CASSPLPGTSDSEQFF	TGTGCCAGCTCACCACTTCCCGGGACTAGCGACAGTGAGCAGTTCTTC
TRBJ2-7	NA	TRBV7-9	NA	CASSLAAVSYEQYF	TGTGCCAGCAGCTTAGCCGCGGTTTCTTACGAGCAGTACTTC
TRBJ2-3	TRBD2	TRBV4-1	NA	CASSSPRGRPVHTQYF	TGCGCCAGCAGTTCACCGCGCGGGAGGCCGGTGCATACGCAGTATTTT
TRBJ2-4	TRBD1	TRBV5-1	NA	CASSLAGTGENIQYF	TGCGCCAGCAGCTTGGCCGGGACAGGGGAAAACATTCAGTACTTC
TRBJ2-3	TRBD2	TRBV5-1	NA	CASSRAGGSTDTQYF	TGCGCCAGCAGCCGAGCGGGGGGTAGCACAGATACGCAGTATTTT
TRBJ1-1	NA	TRBV7-9	few	CASSSALGQAGNTEAFF	TGTGCCAGCAGCTCCGCCCTTGGTCAGGCAGGAAACACTGAAGCTTTCTTT
TRBJ2-2	TRBD2	TRBV4-3	few	CASSQDWEGANTGELFF	TGCGCCAGCAGCCAAGATTGGGAGGGAGCGAACACCGGGGAGCTGTTTTTT
TRBJ2-3	NA	TRBV10-1	NA	CASSSGVTDTQYF	TGCGCCAGCAGTTCGGGAGTCACAGATACGCAGTATTTT
TRBJ2-1	TRBD1	TRBV2	NA	CASSTRTGGYNEQFF	TGTGCCAGCAGTACTAGGACAGGGGGCTACAATGAGCAGTTCTTC
TRBJ2-2	NA	TRBV6-5	NA	CASSSPPRHYTGELFF	TGTGCCAGCAGTTCCCCGCCCAGACACTACACCGGGGAGCTGTTTTTT
TRBJ2-7	NA	TRBV7-8	NA	CASSPAARGSHYEQYF	TGTGCCAGCAGCCCAGCGGCCCGGGGATCACACTACGAGCAGTACTTC
TRBJ2-3	NA	TRBV5-1	few	CASTTRDLSDTQYF	TGCGCCAGCACTACGCGGGACTTGTCAGATACGCAGTATTTT
TRBJ1-2	NA	TRBV6-6	few	CASGGAFGYTF	TGTGCCAGCGGGGGGGCTTTTGGCTACACCTTC
TRBJ2-7	NA	TRBV5-1	few	CASSTAPEASYEQYF	TGCGCCAGCAGCACGGCCCCGGAGGCCTCCTACGAGCAGTACTTC
TRBJ2-1	TRBD2	TRBV6-5	few	CASSLAGQFYNEQFF	TGTGCCAGCAGCTTAGCGGGCCAGTTTTACAATGAGCAGTTCTTC
TRBJ2-5	NA	TRBV25-1	NA	CASNQNQETQYF	TGTGCCAGCAACCAGAATCAAGAGACCCAGTACTTC
TRBJ2-1	TRBD2	TRBV13	NA	CASSLASGRDYEQFF	TGTGCCAGCAGCTTAGCCAGCGGGAGAGATTATGAGCAGTTCTTC
TRBJ2-2	TRBD1	TRBV7-8	few	CASSFPKPGQGVILGTGELFF	TGTGCCAGCAGCTTTCCCAAACCGGGACAGGGGGTTATTCTGGGCACCGGGGAGCTGTTTTTT
TRBJ2-3	TRBD2	TRBV9	NA	CASSSSGGTDTQYF	TGTGCCAGCAGCTCTAGCGGGGGCACAGATACGCAGTATTTT
TRBJ2-5	NA	TRBV30	few	CAWSVQGPRPYF	TGTGCCTGGAGTGTACAGGGCCCGCGGCCGTACTTC
TRBJ2-5	NA	TRBV7-2	NA	CASSLKELGTQYF	TGTGCCAGCAGCTTAAAGGAGCTTGGGACCCAGTACTTC
TRBJ1-2	NA	TRBV28	few	CASNRDLNYGYTF	TGTGCCAGCAACAGAGACCTTAACTATGGCTACACCTTC
TRBJ2-1	TRBD2	TRBV28	NA	CASRRLAGGWDNEQFF	TGTGCCAGCAGGCGATTAGCGGGAGGATGGGATAACGAGCAGTTCTTC
TRBJ2-1	TRBD2	TRBV10-3	few	CAISGSHSGQSYNEQFF	TGTGCCATCAGTGGAAGCCATAGCGGGCAATCCTACAATGAGCAGTTCTTC
TRBJ2-6	TRBD1	TRBV11-2	NA	CASSWYRGHFSGANVLTF	TGTGCCAGCAGCTGGTACAGGGGGCACTTCTCTGGGGCCAACGTCCTGACTTTC